This T cell receptor (beta chain) derives from a study of blood T cell repertoires in COVID-19. TCRdb's table, derived via immunoSEQ multiplex PCR, lists solely in-frame clones and lacks some. This sample has about 320,000 clones, with roughly 90% found just once. Germline V gene data show CDR1 as MNHEY and CDR2 as SMNVEV (reference sequence). Trimming at V came to 7 bases and at J to 4 bases, leaving 5 bases not matched to a gene. CDR3 size: 13 residues. This TCR came from a woman aged 25 to 39 with COVID-19, enrolled during active disease. The V call is TRBV27, the J call TRBJ2-7; 9 nucleotides match TRBD2. The specimen sequenced was peripheral blood. This CDR3 reads CASKGGGGYEQYF. CDR3 coding DNA: TGTGCCAGCAAAGGCGGGGGGGGGTACGAGCAGTACTTC.